The source of this T cell receptor (beta chain) is a study of cytotoxic CD8 clonotypes in ibrutinib-treated CLL. Study at large: The patients, about ten relapsed/refractory and roughly 15 treatment-naive, included approximately 17 who were IGHV unmutated. The response samples were taken once patients had been treated for a median of roughly 12 months, range 6 to 36. By median roughly 74 months, approximately twelve had progressed and about 15 stayed remitted; responses had been 2 complete and roughly 25 partial.

The data were produced by immunoSEQ multiplex PCR, yet TCRdb's version contains in-frame clones alone and is incomplete. The data contain more than 70,000 clones, roughly three quarters of them singletons. TCR beta library input comprised around 2 micrograms of genomic DNA from cryopreserved PBMCs. V lost 1 base and J lost 4, with 8 bases in between. The V gene's germline CDR1 is LNHDA and CDR2 SQIVND (reference sequence). This CDR3 contains 13 residues. The sequenced sample was PBMCs, obtained after 12 months of ibrutinib treatment. The rearrangement joins TRBV19 to TRBJ2-7; D not resolved. The sequence derives from a human donor with chronic lymphocytic leukemia. In DNA, the CDR3 is TGTGCCAGTAGTATAGCCCCCTCATACGAGCAGTACTTC. Its protein is CASSIAPSYEQYF.